The entry below describes one T cell receptor beta chain. The record originates from a study of blood T cell repertoires in COVID-19. Data came from immunoSEQ multiplex PCR; TCRdb stores just in-frame clones and leaves some out. The sample holds 300,000 to 400,000 clones, roughly 85% seen once. CDR1 LGHNA and CDR2 YSLEER come from the germline V gene. This CDR3 contains 16 residues. Trimming took off 0 bases at V and 0 bases at J, with 11 bases between the two ends. Sequences were obtained from PBMCs or T cells enriched from blood (not recorded which). The chain has TRBV4-3 and TRBJ1-1; D possibly corresponds to TRBD1 (5 bases). The source of this sequence is a woman aged 40 to 55 with acute COVID-19. The CDR3 DNA sequence: TGCGCCAGCAGCCAAGAATATGCAGGGATGAACACTGAAGCTTTCTTT. This gives the protein CASSQEYAGMNTEAFF.